The 17 T cell receptor beta chains given below trace back to one sample, sequenced in a study of T-cell reconstitution after alpha-beta-depleted transplantation in children. Unique molecular identifiers tagged the TCRbeta library. TCRdb ran MiXCR on the PCR reads and lists one entry per CDR3 protein. The table includes a few hundred thousand distinct CDR3 sequences, 10% to 15% detected once. The material was PBMCs, mostly from graft donor cells, obtained 360 days after TCRalphabeta/CD19-depleted stem cell transplant. These TCRs come from a male patient between 5 and 17 years old who had a stem cell transplant for acute myeloid leukemia, so the T cells may come from the graft donor.

This clonotype showed up just once. The chain recombines TRBV29-1 with TRBJ1-5; TRBD1 matches at 7 bases. This CDR3 spans 13 amino acids. The V and J ends lost 7 bases and 5 bases, in that order; junction bases with no gene match: 8. From germline, CDR1 is SQVTM and CDR2 ANQGSEA. The CDR3 loop reads CSGRQGWDQPQHF. The CDR3 DNA reads TGCAGCGGCAGACAGGGTTGGGATCAGCCCCAGCATTTT. Variable domain in full (rest from reference TRBV29-1 and TRBJ1-5): SAVISQKPSRDICQRGTSLTIQCQVDSQVTMMFWYRQQPGQSLTLIATANQGSEATYESGFVIDKFPISRPNLTFSTLTVSNMSPEDSSIYLCSGRQGWDQPQHFGDGTRLSIL.

The chain employs TRBV11-1 and TRBJ2-5; D gene unclear. The CDR3 sequence is 12 residues long. Germline assignment: CDR1 SGHAT and CDR2 FQDESV (reference sequence). V gave up 7 bases and J gave up 7 bases, with 13 bases separating them. CDR3 in DNA: TGTGCCAGCACCCACCTGGCTGGGACCCAGTACTTC. This translates into CASTHLAGTQYF.

In this sample, this clonotype turned up a few times. The J gene is TRBJ2-5, the V gene TRBV7-3, with TRBD1 matching 8 bases. The CDR3 is 15 residues long. The V and J ends lost 3 bases and 3 bases, in that order; junction bases with no gene match: 6. Germline V gives CDR1 SGHTA, CDR2 FQGTGA. The CDR3 reads CASSFRTGSEETQYF. The CDR3, as DNA: TGTGCCAGCAGCTTCCGGACAGGGAGTGAAGAGACCCAGTACTTC.

This clonotype was counted between two and nine times. The chain has TRBV12-3 or TRBV12-4 and TRBJ2-3, with D unresolved. The CDR3 is 12 amino acids. The germline V and J ends were trimmed by 8 bases and 7 bases, with 13 bases remaining between them. In DNA, the CDR3 is TGTGCCAGCGGAGTTTCCGGCCATACGCAGTATTTT. It translates to CASGVSGHTQYF.

This clonotype was observed a handful of times. J is TRBJ2-2 and V is TRBV5-1; 7 bases line up with TRBD2. The trim removed 0 bases at V and 0 bases at J, leaving 8 bases unmatched. The CDR3 covers 18 residues. Germline-derived CDR1 and CDR2 are SGHRS and YFSETQ. The CDR3 here is CASSLGLAAVANTGELFF. CDR3 coding DNA: TGCGCCAGCAGCTTGGGCCTAGCGGCCGTCGCGAACACCGGGGAGCTGTTTTTT.

The rearrangement links TRBV30 to TRBJ1-5; D is unresolved. The V gene's germline CDR1 is GTSNPN and CDR2 SVGIG (reference sequence). This CDR3 has 14 amino acids. V was trimmed by 3 bases and J by 0 bases, leaving 9 bases between them. The CDR3 region has the DNA TGTGCCTGGAGAAGGGCTTATAGCAATCAGCCCCAGCATTTT. Translation gives CAWRRAYSNQPQHF.

This chain joins TRBV18 and TRBJ2-1, with 8 bases fitting TRBD2. Germline assignment: CDR1 KGHSH and CDR2 LQKENI. J lost 6 bases, V lost 6 bases, and 4 bases had no gene match. The CDR3 contains 13 residues. Here the CDR3 reads CASSEAGVNEQFF. The CDR3, as DNA: TGTGCCAGCTCCGAAGCGGGAGTCAATGAGCAGTTCTTC. The entire variable domain, with the rest obtained from reference TRBV18 and TRBJ2-1, is as follows: NAGVMQNPRHLVRRRGQEARLRCSPMKGHSHVYWYRQLPEEGLKFMVYLQKENIIDESGMPKERFSAEFPKEGPSILRIQQVVRGDSAAYFCASSEAGVNEQFFGPGTRLTVL.

This chain links TRBV6-1 with TRBJ1-3, with TRBD1 as a possible D gene (6 bases). This CDR3 has 14 amino acids. Trimming stripped 6 bases from V and 4 bases from J, with 13 bases between. Germline V gene sequence: CDR1 MNHNS, CDR2 SASEGT. CDR3 amino acids: CASRPDRLGNTIYF. The DNA for the CDR3 is TGTGCCAGCAGACCGGACAGACTCGGAAACACCATATATTTT.

This clonotype was picked up many times. This chain joins TRBV15 and TRBJ2-7; possibly TRBD1 for D (5 bases). CDR1 LNHNV and CDR2 YYDKDF come from the germline V gene (reference sequence). The CDR3 sequence is 13 residues long. V dropped 0 bases and J dropped 6 bases, with 9 bases sitting between them. CDR3 sequence (DNA): TGTGCCACCAGCAGAGACAGGGTCCTCGAGCAGTACTTC. Its protein product is CATSRDRVLEQYF.

This clonotype was picked up a small number of times. V is TRBV20-1 and J is TRBJ2-6; TRBD1 matches 9 bases. In germline, CDR1 is DFQATT, CDR2 SNEGSKA (reference sequence). CDR3 length: 16 amino acids. V shed 6 bases, J shed 3 bases, and the junction held 9 bases outside the gene matches. The CDR3 protein is CSAPGTGFFGANVLTF. The CDR3 DNA sequence: TGCAGTGCCCCAGGGACAGGGTTCTTTGGGGCCAACGTCCTGACTTTC.

This rearrangement joins TRBV7-3 to TRBJ2-2, with TRBD1 identical over 10 bases. This CDR3 contains 15 residues. Germline V gives CDR1 SGHTA, CDR2 FQGTGA. The trim removed 5 bases at V and 4 bases at J, leaving 4 bases unmatched. The CDR3, as DNA: TGTGCCAGCAGCCCGACAGGGGGCATCACCGGGGAGCTGTTTTTT. It encodes CASSPTGGITGELFF. The full variable domain, in which reference TRBV7-3 and TRBJ2-2 provide the parts outside the CDR3, is GAGVSQTPSNKVTEKGKYVELRCDPISGHTALYWYRQSLGQGPEFLIYFQGTGAADDSGLPNDRFFAVRPEGSVSTLKIQRTERGDSAVYLCASSPTGGITGELFFGEGSRLTVL.

The table lists this clonotype with many counts. This sequence joins TRBV5-1 and TRBJ2-2, with 9 bases aligning to TRBD2. The CDR3 length is 15 residues. Germline values: CDR1 SGHRS, CDR2 YFSETQ. V shed 4 bases, J shed 1 base, and the junction held 2 bases outside the gene matches. This CDR3 is CASSLAGLNTGELFF. The DNA for the CDR3 is TGCGCCAGCAGCCTAGCGGGGTTGAACACCGGGGAGCTGTTTTTT.

This clonotype has more than one count but fewer than ten. The J gene is TRBJ2-7, the V gene TRBV9; TRBD2 aligns across 12 bases. Germline lookup yields CDR1 SGDLS and CDR2 YYNGEE. The V gene end was trimmed by 0 bases and the J gene end by 2 bases; junction bases not matched to a gene: 3. The CDR3 runs 16 residues. The CDR3 is CASSVGSSGRAYEQYF. The CDR3 DNA reads as TGTGCCAGCAGCGTAGGATCTAGCGGGAGGGCCTACGAGCAGTACTTC. The variable domain in full, with the rest retrieved from reference TRBV9 and TRBJ2-7, is DSGVTQTPKHLITATGQRVTLRCSPRSGDLSVYWYQQSLDQGLQFLIQYYNGEERAKGNILERFSAQQFPDLHSELNLSSLELGDSALYFCASSVGSSGRAYEQYFGPGTRLTVT.

This chain links TRBV28 with TRBJ2-5; TRBD1 might be the D (7 bases). The CDR3 length is 16 residues. Germline V lookup: CDR1 MDHEN, CDR2 SYDVKM. The germline V and J ends were trimmed by 1 base and 2 bases, with 14 bases remaining between them. The CDR3 DNA is TGTGCCAGCAGTTTATTAGGGGGGACAGAACAAGAGACCCAGTACTTC. It is translated as CASSLLGGTEQETQYF.

The chain is built from TRBV6-5 and TRBJ2-3; 7 positions match TRBD2. The CDR3 loop spans 15 amino acids. The V and J ends lost 2 bases and 6 bases, in that order; junction bases with no gene match: 8. In germline, CDR1 is MNHEY, CDR2 SVGAGI. The CDR3 spells CASSYAGEGSDTQYF. As DNA, the CDR3 is TGTGCCAGCAGTTACGCGGGAGAGGGATCGGATACGCAGTATTTT.

This clonotype was seen more than once but under ten times. The chain uses TRBV28 and TRBJ2-7; possibly TRBD1 for D (6 bases). V gave up 4 bases and J gave up 7 bases, with 20 bases separating them. This CDR3 has 15 residues. Germline V CDR1 and CDR2: MDHEN, SYDVKM. Here the CDR3 DNA reads TGTGCCAGCAGTTCCGGACAGAGGGGACGGTGGGAGCAGTACTTC. Translated, it gives CASSSGQRGRWEQYF.

This clonotype appeared a few times. The V and J genes are TRBV20-1 and TRBJ2-1; the D gene is possibly TRBD2 (6 bases). Germline V gene data show CDR1 as DFQATT and CDR2 as SNEGSKA (reference sequence). Trimming removed 6 bases at V and 4 bases at J, with 13 bases between. The CDR3 spans 13 residues. The DNA for the CDR3 is TGCAGTGCCATCACCGGGGGTTACAATGAGCAGTTCTTC. Its translation: CSAITGGYNEQFF.